This is a list of T cell receptor beta chains from one sample in a study of cytotoxic CD8 clonotypes in ibrutinib-treated CLL. The protocol was immunoSEQ multiplex PCR, while the TCRdb copy is restricted to in-frame clones and leaves out a portion. The table has fewer than 20,000 clones, 55% to 80% seen once. Here the sequenced sample was PBMCs, taken after 12 months of ibrutinib treatment. These receptors came from a human donor with chronic lymphocytic leukemia. Both conserved end residues are part of each CDR3. A D gene is named only where the DNA matches it firmly. Clone size, where shown, is once, few, many, or a class for clones that have expanded.

j_call clone_size d_call v_call cdr3_nt cdr3_aa
TRBJ2-5 . . TRBV7-6 TGTGCCAGCAGCTTAGAACGACAGTACCAAGAGACCCAGTACTTC CASSLERQYQETQYF
TRBJ1-5 . . TRBV9 TGTGCCAGCAGCGTAGATCAGGGTCAGCCCCAGCATTTT CASSVDQGQPQHF
TRBJ2-1 . . TRBV11-2 TGTGCCATACTAGGTAAGGCAGGCGACAATGAGCAGTTCTTC CAILGKAGDNEQFF
TRBJ2-5 . . TRBV2 TGTGCCAGCAAACCTCTCCCTCAAGAGACCCAGTACTTC CASKPLPQETQYF
TRBJ2-7 . . TRBV7-9 TGTGCCAGCAGCTTAAAGGGGGGGTACGAGCAGTACTTC CASSLKGGYEQYF
TRBJ1-1 few TRBD1 TRBV15 TGTGCCACCAGCGCTCTTTGGACAGGGTTGGTGAACACTGAAGCTTTCTTT CATSALWTGLVNTEAFF
TRBJ2-7 . . TRBV27 TGTGCCAGCAGTTCACACCCGCCTAGGGAGCAGTACTTC CASSSHPPREQYF
TRBJ2-5 . TRBD2 TRBV2 TGTGCCAGCAGTGTCCTAGCGGGAGATGGGACCCAGTACTTC CASSVLAGDGTQYF
TRBJ2-3 . . TRBV4-2 TGTGCCAGCAGAGGAGATACGCAGTATTTT CASRGDTQYF
TRBJ1-1 once . TRBV6-1 TGTGCCAGCAGCGAGGCGCGGGGGGGGCGGACTGAAGCTTTCTTT CASSEARGGRTEAFF
TRBJ2-1 . TRBD1 TRBV2 TGTGCCACGGGACAGGACTACAATGAGCAGTTCTTC CATGQDYNEQFF
TRBJ2-5 . . TRBV6-5 TGTGCCAGCAGTCCCCGACCCGGGCAGGGAGAGACCCAGTACTTC CASSPRPGQGETQYF
TRBJ2-2 . . TRBV27 TGTGCCAGCAAAGACACGAACACCGGGGAGCTGTTTTTT CASKDTNTGELFF
TRBJ2-1 . . TRBV14 TGTGCCAGCAGCCAAGTTTCGGGACTTGGAGGGCAGTTCTTC CASSQVSGLGGQFF
TRBJ2-1 . TRBD2 TRBV7-9 TGTGCCAGCAGGGGACTAGCGGGTGACAATGAGCAGTTCTTC CASRGLAGDNEQFF
TRBJ1-2 . . TRBV10-1 TGCGCCAGCAGTGAGTCAGGGGATGGCTACACCTTC CASSESGDGYTF
TRBJ1-1 . . TRBV10-2 TGCGCCAGCAGTGAGTCGGCGGCAGCACAAGCTTTCTTT CASSESAAAQAFF
TRBJ2-5 . . TRBV18 TGTGCCAGCTCACCCCCACATACGGGAGAGACCCAGTACTTC CASSPPHTGETQYF
TRBJ1-1 . . TRBV7-9 TGTGCCAGCAGCCTCGGGACGAACACTGAAGCTTTCTTT CASSLGTNTEAFF
TRBJ2-1 . . TRBV6-5 TGTGCCAGCAGTTACTCTGCCGACAGCAACAATGAGCAGTTCTTC CASSYSADSNNEQFF
TRBJ2-7 . . TRBV28 TGTGCCAGCAGTTTTGGCGGGTACTCCTACGAGCAGTACTTC CASSFGGYSYEQYF
TRBJ2-1 . TRBD2 TRBV6-4 TGTGCCAGCAGTGACGGGTCTTCGACTAGCGGCAATGAGCAGTTCTTC CASSDGSSTSGNEQFF
TRBJ2-7 . TRBD2 TRBV6-1 TGTGCCAGCAGGAGGCTAGCGGGAGGGTTCTACGAGCAGTACTTC CASRRLAGGFYEQYF
TRBJ2-7 few . TRBV11-2 TGTGCCAGCAGCCAAGAGGAGAGCTCCTACGAGCAGTACTTC CASSQEESSYEQYF
TRBJ2-7 . . TRBV19 TGTGCCAGTAGTAACTCCTACGAGCAGTACTTC CASSNSYEQYF
TRBJ2-7 . TRBD2 TRBV11-2 TGTGCCAGCAGCTTAGTCTCCGGGACTAGCGTCAATGAGCAGTACTTC CASSLVSGTSVNEQYF
TRBJ2-7 few . TRBV7-7 TGTGCTAGCGCCTTAGTTGGTGGGGACGAGCAGTACTTC CASALVGGDEQYF
TRBJ2-5 . TRBD1 TRBV6-1 TGTGCCAGCAGTGAAGCGCGAGGGGGCGTAGAGACCCAGTACTTC CASSEARGGVETQYF
TRBJ2-1 few TRBD2 TRBV28 TGTGCCAGCAGTCAGGGACTAGCGCCTTACAATGAGCAGTTCTTC CASSQGLAPYNEQFF
TRBJ2-7 . TRBD1 TRBV7-2 TGTGCCAGCAGCTTAGACAGGGGGTTCGAGCAGTACTTC CASSLDRGFEQYF
TRBJ2-7 . . TRBV4-1 TGCGCCAGCAGCCAACAAGGACAGAGGTACGAGCAGTACTTC CASSQQGQRYEQYF
TRBJ2-7 . TRBD2 TRBV30 TGTGCCTGGGAGCGGGGGAACTCCTACGAGCAGTACTTC CAWERGNSYEQYF
TRBJ2-5 . . TRBV6-1 TGTGCCAGCAGTGAATGGTTAGGGGAAGAGACCCAGTACTTC CASSEWLGEETQYF
TRBJ2-5 . TRBD1 TRBV18 TGTGCCAGCTCCCCGGGACAGGGGGAAGAGACCCAGTACTTC CASSPGQGEETQYF